The present T cell receptor (beta chain) was sequenced within a study of blood T cell repertoires in COVID-19. Looking at the study overall: Some COVID-19 samples were acute and others convalescent; all came from the United States, Italy and Spain. Sources were T cells, B-cell-depleted T cells, or PBMCs; the material itself was cDNA or gDNA.

Per the study methods: Amplification of reference gene primers was used by the study to estimate nucleated cell counts. The table came from immunoSEQ multiplex PCR; TCRdb's copy has only in-frame clones and leaves some out. V, J and clone size derive from that table, while D and trimming were established from the DNA sequence. The sample yields about 150,000 clones, 88% seen once. Looked up from germline, CDR1 is MGHDK and CDR2 is SYGVNS. V was shortened by 5 bases and J by 0 bases, with 9 bases between the two germline ends. The CDR3 spans 14 residues. Only a few counts were recorded for this clone. The chain employs TRBV25-1 and TRBJ2-3; D is ambiguous. The clonotype originates from a man over 45 who had recovered from COVID-19. Sequences were obtained from peripheral blood. The CDR3 here is CASSLAASTDTQYF. For the CDR3, the DNA is TGTGCCAGCAGTCTGGCGGCTAGCACAGATACGCAGTATTTT.